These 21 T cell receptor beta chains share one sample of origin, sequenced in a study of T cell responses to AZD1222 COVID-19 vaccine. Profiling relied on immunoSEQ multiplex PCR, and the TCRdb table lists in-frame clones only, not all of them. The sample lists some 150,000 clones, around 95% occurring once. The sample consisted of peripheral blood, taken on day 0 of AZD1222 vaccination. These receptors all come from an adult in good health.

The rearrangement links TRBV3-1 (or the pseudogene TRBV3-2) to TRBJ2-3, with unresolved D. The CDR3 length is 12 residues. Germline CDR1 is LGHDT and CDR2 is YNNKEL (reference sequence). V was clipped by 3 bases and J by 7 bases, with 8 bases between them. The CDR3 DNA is TGTGCCAGCAGCCATGTTGCAAATACGCAGTATTTT. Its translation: CASSHVANTQYF.

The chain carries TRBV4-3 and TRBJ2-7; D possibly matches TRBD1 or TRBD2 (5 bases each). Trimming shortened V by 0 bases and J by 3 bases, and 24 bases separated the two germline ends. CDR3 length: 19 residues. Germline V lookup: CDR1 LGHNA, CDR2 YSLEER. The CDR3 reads CASSQDWVWEQGSCYEQYV. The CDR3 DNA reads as TGCGCCAGCAGCCAAGATTGGGTGTGGGAGCAGGGATCTTGCTACGAGCAGTACGTC.

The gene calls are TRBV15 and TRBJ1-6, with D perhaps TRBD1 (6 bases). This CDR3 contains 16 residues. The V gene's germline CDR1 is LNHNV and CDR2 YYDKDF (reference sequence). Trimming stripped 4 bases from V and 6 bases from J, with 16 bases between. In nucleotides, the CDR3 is TGTGCCACCAGCAAGGGTCGCGAGGGGGTTAATTCACCCCTCCACTTT. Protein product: CATSKGREGVNSPLHF.

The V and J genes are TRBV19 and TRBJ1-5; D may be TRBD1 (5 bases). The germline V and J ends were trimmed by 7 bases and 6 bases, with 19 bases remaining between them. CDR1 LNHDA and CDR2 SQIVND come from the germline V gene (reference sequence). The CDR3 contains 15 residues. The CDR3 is CASTFRDDRIQPQHF. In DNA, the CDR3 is TGTGCCAGTACCTTCCGGGACGACCGGATTCAGCCCCAGCATTTT.

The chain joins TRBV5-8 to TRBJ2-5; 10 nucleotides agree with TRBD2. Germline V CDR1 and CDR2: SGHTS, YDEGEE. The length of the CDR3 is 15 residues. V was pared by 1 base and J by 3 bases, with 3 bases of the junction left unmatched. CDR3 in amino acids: CASSLRTSGEETQYF. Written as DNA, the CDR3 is TGTGCCAGCAGCTTGAGAACTAGCGGGGAAGAGACCCAGTACTTC.

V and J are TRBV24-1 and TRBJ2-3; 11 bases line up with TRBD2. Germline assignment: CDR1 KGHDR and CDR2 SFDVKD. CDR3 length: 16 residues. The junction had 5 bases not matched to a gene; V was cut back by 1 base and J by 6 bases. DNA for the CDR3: TGTGCCACCAGTGATTTAGCGACTAGCGGGACCGATACGCAGTATTTT. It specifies CATSDLATSGTDTQYF.

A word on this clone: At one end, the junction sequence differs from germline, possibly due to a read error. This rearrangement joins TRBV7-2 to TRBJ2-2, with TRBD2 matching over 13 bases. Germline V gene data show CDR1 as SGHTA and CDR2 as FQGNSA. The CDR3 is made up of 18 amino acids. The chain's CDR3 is CASRLGTSGNVNTGELFF. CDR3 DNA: TGTGCCAGCAGGTTAGGGACTAGCGGGAATGTTAACACCGGGGAGCTGTTTTTT.

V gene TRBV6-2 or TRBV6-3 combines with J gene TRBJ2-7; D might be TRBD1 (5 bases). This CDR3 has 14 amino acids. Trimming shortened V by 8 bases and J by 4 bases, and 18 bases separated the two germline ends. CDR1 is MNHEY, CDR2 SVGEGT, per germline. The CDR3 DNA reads TGTGCCAGCGGCCCTTGGCAGGGTGTGTACGAGCAGTACGTC. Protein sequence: CASGPWQGVYEQYV.

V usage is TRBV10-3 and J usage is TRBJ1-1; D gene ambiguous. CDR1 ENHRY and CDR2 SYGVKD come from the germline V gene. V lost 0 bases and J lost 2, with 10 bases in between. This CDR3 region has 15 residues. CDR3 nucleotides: TGTGCCATCAGTGAGTCGATGGGAGGTAACACTGAAGCTTTCTTT. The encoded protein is CAISESMGGNTEAFF.

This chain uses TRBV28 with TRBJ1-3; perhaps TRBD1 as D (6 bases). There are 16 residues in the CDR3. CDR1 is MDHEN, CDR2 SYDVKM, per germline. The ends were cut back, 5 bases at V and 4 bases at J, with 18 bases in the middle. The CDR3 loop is CASSLTGTQLGNTIYF. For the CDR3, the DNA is TGTGCCAGCAGTCTAACAGGGACCCAGCTGGGAAACACCATATATTTT.

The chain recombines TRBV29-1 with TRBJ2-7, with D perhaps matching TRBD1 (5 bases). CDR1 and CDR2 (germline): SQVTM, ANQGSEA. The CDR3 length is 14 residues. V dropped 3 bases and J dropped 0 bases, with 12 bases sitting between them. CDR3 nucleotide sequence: TGCAGCGTTGATATACAGGAGAGCTCCTACGAGCAGTACGTC. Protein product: CSVDIQESSYEQYV.

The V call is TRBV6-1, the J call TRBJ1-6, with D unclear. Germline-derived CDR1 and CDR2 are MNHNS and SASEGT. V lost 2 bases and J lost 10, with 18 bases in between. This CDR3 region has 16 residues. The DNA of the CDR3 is TGTGCCAGCAGTGAAAATGGCCTCCGCCCATACTCACCCCTCCACTTT. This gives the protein CASSENGLRPYSPLHF.

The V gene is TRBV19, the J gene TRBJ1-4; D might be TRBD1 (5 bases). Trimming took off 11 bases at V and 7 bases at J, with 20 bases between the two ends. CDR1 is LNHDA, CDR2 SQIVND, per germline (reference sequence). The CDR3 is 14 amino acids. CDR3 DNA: TGTGCCTCAAAATTTGGCCAGGGTGGTGAAAAACTGTTTTTT. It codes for CASKFGQGGEKLFF.

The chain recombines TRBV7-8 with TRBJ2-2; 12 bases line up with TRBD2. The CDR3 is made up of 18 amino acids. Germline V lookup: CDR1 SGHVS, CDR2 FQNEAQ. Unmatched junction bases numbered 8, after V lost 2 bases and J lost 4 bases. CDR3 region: CASSLFVSSGRGTGELFF. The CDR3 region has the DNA TGTGCCAGCAGCTTATTTGTGTCTAGCGGGAGGGGCACCGGGGAGCTGTTTTTT.

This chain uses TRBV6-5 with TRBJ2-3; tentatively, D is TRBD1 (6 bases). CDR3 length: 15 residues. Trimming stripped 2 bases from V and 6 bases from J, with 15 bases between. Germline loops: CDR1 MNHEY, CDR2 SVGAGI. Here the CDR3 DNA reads TGTGCCAGCAGTTACAGCGGACAGCATACGGATACGCAGTATTTT. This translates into CASSYSGQHTDTQYF.

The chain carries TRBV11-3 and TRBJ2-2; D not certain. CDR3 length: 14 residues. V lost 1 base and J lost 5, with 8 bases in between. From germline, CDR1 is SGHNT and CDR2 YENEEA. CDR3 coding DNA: TGTGCCAGCAGCTTAGTATCGCCAACCGGGGAGCTGTTTTTT. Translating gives CASSLVSPTGELFF.

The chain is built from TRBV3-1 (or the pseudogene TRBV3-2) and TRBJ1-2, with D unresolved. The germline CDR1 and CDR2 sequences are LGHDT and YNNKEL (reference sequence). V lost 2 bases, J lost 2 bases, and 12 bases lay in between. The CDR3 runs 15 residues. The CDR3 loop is CASSQYWGENYGYTF. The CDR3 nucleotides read TGTGCCAGCAGCCAATATTGGGGAGAGAACTATGGCTACACCTTC.

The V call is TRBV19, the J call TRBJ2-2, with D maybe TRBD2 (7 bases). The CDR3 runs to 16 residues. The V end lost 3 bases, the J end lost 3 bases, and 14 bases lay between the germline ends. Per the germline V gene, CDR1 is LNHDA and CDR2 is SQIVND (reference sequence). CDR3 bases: TGTGCCAGTAGTATGAGGGGGGGGCCGGACACCGGGGAGCTGTTTTTT. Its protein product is CASSMRGGPDTGELFF.

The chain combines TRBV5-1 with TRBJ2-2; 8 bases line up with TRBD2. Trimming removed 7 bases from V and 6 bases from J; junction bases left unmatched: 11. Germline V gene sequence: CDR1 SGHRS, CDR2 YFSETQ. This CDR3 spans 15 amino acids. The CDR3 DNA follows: TGCGCCAGCTCCTTACCGGGACTAGAGGCCGGGGAGCTGTTTTTT. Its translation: CASSLPGLEAGELFF.

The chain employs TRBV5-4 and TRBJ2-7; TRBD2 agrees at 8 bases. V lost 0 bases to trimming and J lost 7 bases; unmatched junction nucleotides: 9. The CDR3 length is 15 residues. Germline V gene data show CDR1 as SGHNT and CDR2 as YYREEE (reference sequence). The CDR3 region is CASSLAGSGGVEQYV. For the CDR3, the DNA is TGTGCCAGCAGCTTGGCCGGCTCGGGAGGGGTAGAGCAGTACGTC.

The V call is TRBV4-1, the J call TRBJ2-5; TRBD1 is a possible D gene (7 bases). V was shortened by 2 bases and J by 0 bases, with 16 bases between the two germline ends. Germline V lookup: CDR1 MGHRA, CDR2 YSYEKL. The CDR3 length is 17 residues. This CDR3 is CASSQPLEGQNQETQYF. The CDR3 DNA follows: TGCGCCAGCAGCCAACCTCTGGAGGGACAGAACCAAGAGACCCAGTACTTC.